Below, 23 T cell receptor beta chains from the same sample are listed, as sequenced in a study of blood T cell repertoires in COVID-19. TCRdb's copy holds only in-frame clones and misses some; the assay was immunoSEQ multiplex PCR. The profile shows more than 150,000 clones, around 80% of them singletons. The sequencing sample was made of PBMCs or T cells enriched from blood (not recorded which). These receptors were collected from a woman aged 60-75 years who had recovered from COVID-19.

The chain links TRBV18 to TRBJ2-1; the match to TRBD2 covers 9 bases. Trimming removed 7 bases from V and 4 bases from J; junction bases left unmatched: 5. CDR1 KGHSH and CDR2 LQKENI come from the germline V gene. This CDR3 contains 14 residues. DNA of the CDR3: TGTGCCAGCTTCCCCAGCGGGGGGTACAATGAGCAGTTCTTC. It encodes CASFPSGGYNEQFF. Full variable domain (rest looked up from reference TRBV18 and TRBJ2-1): NAGVMQNPRHLVRRRGQEARLRCSPMKGHSHVYWYRQLPEEGLKFMVYLQKENIIDESGMPKERFSAEFPKEGPSILRIQQVVRGDSAAYFCASFPSGGYNEQFFGPGTRLTVL.

The chain joins TRBV29-1 to TRBJ1-2, with TRBD1 identical over 8 bases. The V gene end was trimmed by 6 bases and the J gene end by 8 bases; junction bases not matched to a gene: 11. CDR1 is SQVTM and CDR2 is ANQGSEA in the germline V gene. CDR3 length: 13 residues. This CDR3 reads CSVPRDRGSGYTF. The CDR3 coding sequence is TGCAGCGTGCCCCGAGACAGGGGTTCCGGCTACACCTTC.

This clone has only one observation. The V call is TRBV18, the J call TRBJ1-1; D not resolved. V gave up 8 bases and J gave up 3 bases, with 13 bases separating them. This CDR3 region has 13 residues. Per the germline V gene, CDR1 is KGHSH and CDR2 is LQKENI. For the CDR3, the DNA is TGTGCCAGCATACATGGTCTTGACACTGAAGCTTTCTTT. Its translation: CASIHGLDTEAFF.

The chain carries TRBV6-5 and TRBJ2-3, with D possibly matching TRBD2 (5 bases). Trimming removed 0 bases at V and 2 bases at J, with 12 bases between. Germline V lookup: CDR1 MNHEY, CDR2 SVGAGI. The CDR3 is 16 residues long. The CDR3 region is CASSYSGVRITDTQYF. The CDR3 DNA follows: TGTGCCAGCAGTTACTCGGGAGTCCGTATCACAGATACGCAGTATTTT.

The V and J genes are TRBV29-1 and TRBJ2-1, with 12 bases that match TRBD2. CDR3 length: 16 amino acids. CDR1 and CDR2 from the germline V gene are SQVTM and ANQGSEA. Unmatched junction bases numbered 6, after V lost 6 bases and J lost 0 bases. The CDR3 nucleotides are TGCAGCGTGACGACTAGCGGGAGTAGCTCCTACAATGAGCAGTTCTTC. Its translation is CSVTTSGSSSYNEQFF.

The V call is TRBV2, the J call TRBJ1-5, with a possible D match to TRBD1 (6 bases). Germline lookup yields CDR1 SNHLY and CDR2 FYNNEI. The CDR3 covers 14 residues. V shed 4 bases and J shed 3 bases, with 10 bases lying between them. The CDR3 loop reads CASSGQVPNQPQHF. For the CDR3, the DNA is TGTGCCAGCAGTGGACAGGTCCCCAATCAGCCCCAGCATTTT.

DNA of the CDR3: TGTGCCATTTCGCGGGGACAGGGGGCCACTAATGAAAAACTGTTTTTT. It specifies CAISRGQGATNEKLFF. This chain connects TRBV10-3 to TRBJ1-4, with 12 bases lining up with TRBD1. The germline CDR1 and CDR2 sequences are ENHRY and SYGVKD. The CDR3 sequence is 16 residues long. J lost 2 bases, V lost 9 bases, and 7 bases had no gene match.

The gene calls are TRBV5-1 and TRBJ2-3, with 7 nucleotides matching TRBD1. This CDR3 is built from 14 residues. The germline gives CDR1 SGHRS, CDR2 YFSETQ. After removal of 4 bases from V and 1 base from J, the junction contained 3 bases not matched to a gene. The CDR3 region is CASSATGGTDTQYF. In nucleotides, the CDR3 is TGCGCCAGCAGCGCAACAGGGGGCACAGATACGCAGTATTTT.

This chain links TRBV4-1 with TRBJ1-4; no firm D call. Germline lookup yields CDR1 MGHRA and CDR2 YSYEKL. Trimming stripped 1 base from V and 6 bases from J, with 12 bases between. The CDR3 consists of 15 residues. CDR3 coding DNA: TGCGCCAGCAGCCAAGGACTAGGGTGGGATGAAAAACTGTTTTTT. Its protein product is CASSQGLGWDEKLFF.

This chain links TRBV2 with TRBJ1-5, with 8 bases that match TRBD1. This CDR3 has 16 residues. The V gene end was trimmed by 7 bases and the J gene end by 0 bases; junction bases not matched to a gene: 8. Germline loops: CDR1 SNHLY, CDR2 FYNNEI. CDR3 in DNA: TGTGCCAGCACCTACAGGGGGGACAATAGCAATCAGCCCCAGCATTTT. This encodes CASTYRGDNSNQPQHF. The full variable domain, in which reference TRBV2 and TRBJ1-5 provide the parts outside the CDR3, is EPEVTQTPSHQVTQMGQEVILRCVPISNHLYFYWYRQILGQKVEFLVSFYNNEISEKSEIFDDQFSVERPDGSNFTLKIRSTKLEDSAMYFCASTYRGDNSNQPQHFGDGTRLSIL.

J is TRBJ2-2 and V is TRBV3-1 (or the pseudogene TRBV3-2); the match to TRBD2 covers 11 bases. The V gene's germline CDR1 is LGHDT and CDR2 YNNKEL (reference sequence). The V and J ends lost 3 bases and 3 bases, in that order; junction bases with no gene match: 3. This CDR3 comprises 16 residues. CDR3 sequence: CASSHLSGRDTGELFF. The CDR3 DNA reads as TGTGCCAGCAGCCATCTTAGCGGGAGGGACACCGGGGAGCTGTTTTTT.

V gene TRBV7-9 combines with J gene TRBJ2-2; 13 bases align to TRBD2. Looked up from germline, CDR1 is SEHNR and CDR2 is FQNEAQ (reference sequence). The CDR3 is made up of 17 amino acids. V gave up 3 bases and J gave up 4 bases; unmatched junction bases: 5. CDR3 protein: CASSFGLAGAFTGELFF. Here the CDR3 DNA reads TGTGCCAGCAGCTTTGGACTAGCGGGGGCGTTCACCGGGGAGCTGTTTTTT.

This chain links TRBV7-9 with TRBJ2-7, with D possibly TRBD2 on 6 matching bases. Trimming took off 5 bases at V and 2 bases at J, with 10 bases between the two ends. Germline values: CDR1 SEHNR, CDR2 FQNEAQ (reference sequence). The CDR3 is 13 residues long. The chain's CDR3 is CASSAGTTYEQYF. As DNA, the CDR3 is TGTGCCAGCAGCGCGGGGACGACCTACGAGCAGTACTTC.

The J gene is TRBJ2-7, the V gene TRBV5-1; 10 bases agree with TRBD2. Germline V lookup: CDR1 SGHRS, CDR2 YFSETQ. The CDR3 is made up of 15 amino acids. V lost 5 bases and J lost 1; bases outside the gene matches: 6. The CDR3 region is CASRQTSGPSYEQYF. The CDR3 nucleotides read TGCGCCAGCAGACAGACTAGCGGGCCTTCCTACGAGCAGTACTTC.

The chain couples TRBV9 to TRBJ2-1; 9 bases agree with TRBD2. The CDR3 loop spans 15 amino acids. Germline V CDR1 and CDR2: SGDLS, YYNGEE. The V segment lost 4 bases and the J segment 7 bases; nucleotides outside the gene matches: 9. The CDR3 DNA sequence: TGTGCCAGCAGCCTAAGCGGGGGGCCTGGGAATGAGCAGTTCTTC. It is translated as CASSLSGGPGNEQFF. Complete variable domain (other parts from reference TRBV9 and TRBJ2-1): DSGVTQTPKHLITATGQRVTLRCSPRSGDLSVYWYQQSLDQGLQFLIQYYNGEERAKGNILERFSAQQFPDLHSELNLSSLELGDSALYFCASSLSGGPGNEQFFGPGTRLTVL.

The genes are TRBV28 and TRBJ2-2; D perhaps matches TRBD2 (6 bases). CDR1 is MDHEN and CDR2 is SYDVKM in the germline V gene. CDR3 length: 17 residues. V gave up 4 bases and J gave up 4 bases, with 19 bases separating them. The CDR3 sequence: CASSSLGLSMVTGELFF. The CDR3 DNA reads TGTGCCAGCAGTTCCCTGGGACTCTCCATGGTCACCGGGGAGCTGTTTTTT.

V gene TRBV6-5 combines with J gene TRBJ1-1; no reliable D call. V shed 2 bases and J shed 0 bases, with 13 bases lying between them. The CDR3 runs 16 residues. From germline, CDR1 is MNHEY and CDR2 SVGAGI. CDR3 protein: CASSYRLPILNTEAFF. The CDR3 DNA reads as TGTGCCAGCAGTTACCGACTCCCGATCCTGAACACTGAAGCTTTCTTT.

The rearrangement uses TRBV28 and TRBJ1-1; TRBD1 matches 7 bases. Germline-derived CDR1 and CDR2 are MDHEN and SYDVKM. V lost 4 bases to trimming and J lost 5 bases; unmatched junction nucleotides: 10. This CDR3 is 15 amino acids long. The CDR3: CASSSIHLQGTEAFF. For the CDR3, the DNA is TGTGCCAGCAGTTCGATACACCTACAGGGGACTGAAGCTTTCTTT.

This rearrangement joins TRBV5-6 to TRBJ2-3; TRBD2 matches 13 bases. This CDR3 has 17 residues. Germline assignment: CDR1 SGHDT and CDR2 YYEEEE. Trimming cost V 4 bases and J 3 bases; bases outside gene matches: 8. CDR3 in amino acids: CASSAKPGLAGTDTQYF. The CDR3 DNA sequence: TGTGCCAGCAGCGCTAAGCCGGGACTAGCGGGAACAGATACGCAGTATTTT.

The chain employs TRBV5-1 and TRBJ2-7; 13 bases agree with TRBD2. The CDR3 length is 15 residues. The germline CDR1 and CDR2 sequences are SGHRS and YFSETQ. With V trimmed by 4 bases and J by 8 bases, 9 bases remained unmatched. The CDR3 here is CASSGLGLAGVKQYF. In DNA, the CDR3 is TGCGCCAGCAGCGGACTCGGACTAGCGGGAGTCAAGCAGTACTTC. The variable domain in full, completed from reference TRBV5-1 and TRBJ2-7, reads KAGVTQTPRYLIKTRGQQVTLSCSPISGHRSVSWYQQTPGQGLQFLFEYFSETQRNKGNFPGRFSGRQFSNSRSEMNVSTLELGDSALYLCASSGLGLAGVKQYFGPGTRLTVT.

V usage is TRBV21-1 and J usage is TRBJ1-4; TRBD1, the table's D call, lacks a check against the DNA. TRBV21-1 is recorded as a pseudogene. This CDR3 has 15 residues. CDR3 coding DNA: TGTGCCAGCAGCAAAGCCCTGGACAGGGGAGAAAAACTGTTTTTT. Its protein product is CASSKALDRGEKLFF.

This clone was observed once. This chain links TRBV6-5 with TRBJ2-7, with D possibly being TRBD1 (6 bases). The CDR3 covers 12 residues. Germline V gene data show CDR1 as MNHEY and CDR2 as SVGAGI. V lost 7 bases to trimming and J lost 2 bases, with 9 bases between them. CDR3 sequence reads: CASNRVTYEQYF. The CDR3 DNA reads as TGTGCCAGCAACAGGGTAACCTACGAGCAGTACTTC.

This sequence joins TRBV30 and TRBJ1-3; tentative D call: TRBD1 (5 bases). V was trimmed by 4 bases and J by 1 base, leaving 8 bases between them. The CDR3 has 13 residues. Germline CDR1 is GTSNPN and CDR2 is SVGIG (reference sequence). The CDR3 bases are TGTGCCTGGACTGGGGCTTCTGGAAACACCATATATTTT. It yields the protein CAWTGASGNTIYF.